One sample yielded the 29 T cell receptor beta chains listed below, sequenced in a study of CD8 T cells in Susac syndrome. Reverse transcription of about 0.45 to 1 ug RNA was carried out with random hexamers. TCRdb re-called the immunoSEQ multiplex PCR reads with MiXCR, one entry per CDR3 protein. The sample has about 100,000 distinct CDR3 sequences; about 95% are singletons. Sequencing input: CD8+ T cells from PBMCs. Every receptor here comes from a human donor with Susac syndrome.

The rearrangement links TRBV29-1 to TRBJ2-3; tentatively, D is TRBD2 (5 bases). The CDR3 spans 16 residues. Germline lookup yields CDR1 SQVTM and CDR2 ANQGSEA. Trimming took 6 bases from V and 0 from J, leaving 19 bases between them. For the CDR3, the DNA is TGCAGCGTCCCCGGGCGTATAAGCGGTAGCACAGATACGCAGTATTTT. The encoded protein is CSVPGRISGSTDTQYF.

CDR3 coding DNA: TGTGCCAGCAGCTTCGAAGCGGACCCCAAAGGAGAGACCCAGTACTTC. It is translated as CASSFEADPKGETQYF. The V gene is TRBV7-9, the J gene TRBJ2-5, with D perhaps matching TRBD2 (5 bases). This CDR3 is built from 16 residues. Germline V CDR1 and CDR2: SEHNR, FQNEAQ (reference sequence). Trimming cost V 3 bases and J 4 bases, with 18 bases left between them.

The chain carries TRBV12-3 or TRBV12-4 and TRBJ1-4; 7 positions match TRBD1. This CDR3 comprises 14 residues. V shed 8 bases and J 9 bases; nucleotides not matched to a gene: 12. CDR3 coding DNA: TGTGCCAGCGGCCCGGGACAGAATAGGAAAAAACTGTTTTTT. Its protein is CASGPGQNRKKLFF.

The V call is TRBV29-1, the J call TRBJ2-3, with TRBD2 matching over 11 bases. The CDR3 has 17 amino acids. Losses at the gene ends were 4 bases for V and 0 bases for J; bases not matched to a gene: 9. Germline assignment: CDR1 SQVTM and CDR2 ANQGSEA. The DNA for the CDR3 is TGCAGCGTTGTGGCTTCACTAGCGGGGGAGAGCACAGATACGCAGTATTTT. Protein sequence: CSVVASLAGESTDTQYF.

The V call is TRBV5-4, the J call TRBJ2-5, with D perhaps TRBD1 or TRBD2 (5 bases each). The germline V gene has CDR1 SGHNT and CDR2 YYREEE (reference sequence). V gave up 4 bases and J gave up 5 bases, with 21 bases separating them. The CDR3 is 16 amino acids. For the CDR3, the DNA is TGTGCCAGCAGCCCTTCAGACGAGGGGAATTATGAGACCCAGTACTTC. Translating it yields CASSPSDEGNYETQYF.

The V call is TRBV20-1, the J call TRBJ2-7; D is ambiguous. The germline V and J ends were trimmed by 3 bases and 3 bases, with 6 bases remaining between them. This CDR3 spans 11 amino acids. CDR1 and CDR2 from the germline V gene are DFQATT and SNEGSKA (reference sequence). The CDR3 sequence is CSASPNYEQYF. The CDR3 nucleotides are TGCAGTGCTAGCCCGAACTACGAGCAGTACTTC.

This clonotype was detected once. The chain carries TRBV9 and TRBJ1-6; 7 bases align to TRBD1. The CDR3 extends over 15 amino acids. Germline CDR1 is SGDLS and CDR2 is YYNGEE. V lost 0 bases and J lost 9; bases outside the gene matches: 6. The CDR3 bases are TGTGCCAGCAGCGTAGAACAGGGGAGAGGTTCACCCCTCCACTTT. Its protein product is CASSVEQGRGSPLHF.

V gene TRBV29-1 combines with J gene TRBJ2-6; 7 bases are a match to TRBD1. The germline CDR1 and CDR2 sequences are SQVTM and ANQGSEA. Unmatched junction bases numbered 6, after V lost 5 bases and J lost 2 bases. This CDR3 is built from 15 residues. The CDR3 nucleotides are TGCAGCGTTCCTCACAGGGGACCTGGGGCCAACGTCCTGACTTTC. Its translation: CSVPHRGPGANVLTF.

This chain links TRBV12-3 or TRBV12-4 with TRBJ2-5; perhaps TRBD2 as D (6 bases). Trimming removed 7 bases at V and 3 bases at J, with 9 bases between. The CDR3 contains 12 residues. In DNA form, the CDR3 reads TGTGCCAGCAACGGAGGGGAAGAGACCCAGTACTTC. It translates to CASNGGEETQYF.

The chain employs TRBV15 and TRBJ2-1, with 7 nucleotides matching TRBD1. The CDR3 loop spans 16 amino acids. The germline V gene encodes CDR1 LNHNV and CDR2 YYDKDF (reference sequence). V lost 5 bases to trimming and J lost 3 bases; unmatched junction nucleotides: 10. The CDR3 DNA sequence: TGTGCCACCAGCCACCGGCCGAGGGGGCACTACAATGAGCAGTTCTTC. As protein: CATSHRPRGHYNEQFF.

The rearrangement joins TRBV28 to TRBJ2-2, with 7 bases matching TRBD2. Germline V gene sequence: CDR1 MDHEN, CDR2 SYDVKM. Unmatched junction bases numbered 2, after V lost 6 bases and J lost 4 bases. The CDR3 runs 13 residues. Written as DNA, the CDR3 is TGTGCCAGCAGGCCTAGCGGCACCGGGGAGCTGTTTTTT. This sequence encodes CASRPSGTGELFF.

The V gene is TRBV9, the J gene TRBJ2-5; D could derive from TRBD1 or TRBD2 (5 bases each). CDR3 length: 15 residues. CDR1 and CDR2 (germline): SGDLS, YYNGEE. The V and J ends lost 4 bases and 2 bases respectively, with 15 bases between them. The CDR3 sequence is CASSSSPGPQETQYF. Written as DNA, the CDR3 is TGTGCCAGCAGCTCCAGCCCGGGACCTCAAGAGACCCAGTACTTC.

The rearrangement joins TRBV18 to TRBJ2-2, with 9 bases identical to TRBD2. The CDR3 contains 16 residues. Trimming cost V 1 base and J 4 bases; bases outside gene matches: 4. The V gene's germline CDR1 is KGHSH and CDR2 LQKENI. CDR3 coding DNA: TGTGCCAGCTCACCACTTGCGGGACTAGCCACCGGGGAGCTGTTTTTT. It translates to CASSPLAGLATGELFF.

The J gene is TRBJ1-4, the V gene TRBV7-2; TRBD1 is a possible D gene (5 bases). V dropped 7 bases and J dropped 5 bases, with 11 bases sitting between them. Germline V gives CDR1 SGHTA, CDR2 FQGNSA. The CDR3 has 13 residues. CDR3 sequence: CASNTDTNEKLFF. For the CDR3, the DNA is TGTGCCAGCAACACGGACACGAATGAAAAACTGTTTTTT.

V usage is TRBV9 and J usage is TRBJ2-7; the match to TRBD2 covers 12 bases. V shed 4 bases and J 4 bases; nucleotides not matched to a gene: 6. The CDR3 totals 15 residues. CDR1 is SGDLS, CDR2 YYNGEE, per germline. CDR3 nucleotide sequence: TGTGCCAGCAGCCCCGGGACTAGCGGGCCGTACGAGCAGTACTTC. Its translation is CASSPGTSGPYEQYF.

CDR3 in amino acids: CSVEDSGGYTF. CDR3 coding DNA: TGCAGCGTTGAAGATTCGGGAGGCTACACCTTC. The chain has TRBV29-1 and TRBJ1-2; no reliable D call. The CDR3 has 11 residues. Germline V gives CDR1 SQVTM, CDR2 ANQGSEA. Trimming shortened V by 0 bases and J by 8 bases, and 7 bases separated the two germline ends.

The chain uses TRBV20-1 and TRBJ1-1; 8 nucleotides align to TRBD1. CDR1 and CDR2 (germline): DFQATT, SNEGSKA (reference sequence). The CDR3 has 16 residues. The trim removed 1 base at V and 0 bases at J, leaving 7 bases unmatched. CDR3 in amino acids: CSARGDRGGLNTEAFF. The CDR3 region has the DNA TGCAGTGCTAGAGGTGACAGGGGCGGACTGAACACTGAAGCTTTCTTT.

The gene calls are TRBV7-9 and TRBJ2-3; D unclear. Germline-derived CDR1 and CDR2 are SEHNR and FQNEAQ (reference sequence). The CDR3 consists of 11 residues. Trimming shortened V by 8 bases and J by 6 bases, and 9 bases separated the two germline ends. The chain's CDR3 is CASLLVDTQYF. CDR3 nucleotide sequence: TGTGCCAGCCTGTTGGTGGATACGCAGTATTTT.

The CDR3 sequence: CSVATLHGDTQYF. The CDR3 nucleotides read TGCAGCGTTGCGACCCTGCACGGAGATACGCAGTATTTT. The chain uses TRBV29-1 and TRBJ2-3; D is uncertain. Looked up from germline, CDR1 is SQVTM and CDR2 is ANQGSEA. V lost 4 bases to trimming and J lost 5 bases, with 13 bases between them. The CDR3 is 13 amino acids.

The chain uses TRBV5-1 and TRBJ2-1, with TRBD2 matching over 8 bases. The V segment lost 0 bases and the J segment 7 bases; nucleotides outside the gene matches: 6. This CDR3 has 15 amino acids. Germline V CDR1 and CDR2: SGHRS, YFSETQ. CDR3 residues: CASSLVSGSWNEQFF. In DNA form, the CDR3 reads TGCGCCAGCAGCTTGGTCAGCGGGAGTTGGAATGAGCAGTTCTTC.

V gene TRBV19 combines with J gene TRBJ2-1; TRBD2 agrees at 7 bases. The CDR3 runs to 11 residues. Germline CDR1 is LNHDA and CDR2 is SQIVND (reference sequence). The V segment lost 3 bases and the J segment 12 bases; nucleotides outside the gene matches: 2. In DNA, the CDR3 is TGTGCCAGTAGTATGGGAGGGCGGCAGTTCTTC. It yields the protein CASSMGGRQFF.

The V gene is TRBV4-1, the J gene TRBJ2-7, with D possibly being TRBD1 or TRBD2 (5 bases each). The CDR3 runs to 14 residues. The V end was cut by 3 bases, the J end by 12 bases, with 21 bases between. CDR1 MGHRA and CDR2 YSYEKL come from the germline V gene. CDR3 loop: CASSQDPGTSNRYF. CDR3 DNA: TGCGCCAGCAGCCAGGACCCCGGGACGTCGAACCGGTACTTC.

This rearrangement joins TRBV24-1 to TRBJ2-3; D possibly uses TRBD1 or TRBD2 (5 bases each). Germline V gene lookup returns CDR1 KGHDR and CDR2 SFDVKD. The CDR3 has 13 residues. Trimming took 3 bases from V and 6 from J, leaving 9 bases between them. CDR3 sequence reads: CATSDKWGDTQYF. The CDR3 bases are TGTGCCACCAGTGATAAATGGGGGGATACGCAGTATTTT.

This rearrangement joins TRBV12-3 or TRBV12-4 to TRBJ2-1, with D tentatively TRBD2 (5 bases). Trimming took off 4 bases at V and 4 bases at J, with 20 bases between the two ends. The CDR3 extends over 17 amino acids. The CDR3 sequence is CASSSLERGTGYNEQFF. CDR3 bases: TGTGCCAGCAGTTCGTTGGAACGAGGAACGGGGTACAATGAGCAGTTCTTC.

In this sample, this clonotype turned up once. Compared with germline, one end of the junction differs, possibly owing to a read error. V gene TRBV12-3 or TRBV12-4 combines with J gene TRBJ2-7; 8 nucleotides align to TRBD1. This CDR3 contains 11 residues. This chain's CDR3 is CASSWPGQVNF. CDR3 in DNA: TGTGCCAGCTCCTGGCCGGGACAGGTAAACTTC.

The chain joins TRBV12-3 or TRBV12-4 to TRBJ2-3; weak D call: TRBD2 (7 bases). Trimming removed 8 bases at V and 2 bases at J, with 17 bases between. The CDR3 sequence is 15 residues long. The CDR3 reads CASLPTGRVTDTQYF. CDR3 in DNA: TGTGCCAGCTTACCCACAGGGAGGGTCACAGATACGCAGTATTTT.

The chain recombines TRBV11-2 with TRBJ2-5, with TRBD2 matching over 9 bases. CDR3 size: 16 residues. Germline V gene lookup returns CDR1 SGHAT and CDR2 FQNNGV. The J segment lost 3 bases and the V segment lost 0 bases, leaving 5 bases of the junction unmatched. The CDR3 sequence is CASSLDIAGDKETQYF. For the CDR3, the DNA is TGTGCCAGCAGCTTAGATATAGCGGGGGATAAAGAGACCCAGTACTTC.

The CDR3 bases are TGTGCCAGTAATGACTTAATAGGAGAGACCCAGTACTTC. Its translation is CASNDLIGETQYF. The V and J genes are TRBV19 and TRBJ2-5; D unresolved. The CDR3 has 13 residues. Per germline, CDR1 LNHDA and CDR2 SQIVND (reference sequence). V was trimmed by 7 bases and J by 4 bases, leaving 13 bases between them.

The rearrangement joins TRBV5-1 to TRBJ2-5, with D hard to call. This CDR3 comprises 14 residues. Deletions cut 4 bases from V and 1 base from J, with 11 bases between. Germline V gives CDR1 SGHRS, CDR2 YFSETQ. Written as DNA, the CDR3 is TGCGCCAGCAGCCAGAGACGGTCCCAAGAGACCCAGTACTTC. Translating it yields CASSQRRSQETQYF.